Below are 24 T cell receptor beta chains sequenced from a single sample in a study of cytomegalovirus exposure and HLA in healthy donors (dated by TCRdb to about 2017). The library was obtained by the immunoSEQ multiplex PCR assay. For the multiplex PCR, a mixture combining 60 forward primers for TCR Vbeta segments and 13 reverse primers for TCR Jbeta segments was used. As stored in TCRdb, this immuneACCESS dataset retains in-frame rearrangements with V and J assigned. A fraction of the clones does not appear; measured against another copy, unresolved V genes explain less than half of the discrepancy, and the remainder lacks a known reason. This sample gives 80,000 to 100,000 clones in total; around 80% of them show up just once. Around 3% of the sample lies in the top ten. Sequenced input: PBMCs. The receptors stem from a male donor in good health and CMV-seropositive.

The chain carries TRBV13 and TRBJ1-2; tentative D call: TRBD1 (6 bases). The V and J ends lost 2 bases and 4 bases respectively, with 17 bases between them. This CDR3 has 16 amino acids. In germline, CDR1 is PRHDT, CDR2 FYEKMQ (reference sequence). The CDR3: CASSLTWEQGSYGYTF. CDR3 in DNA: TGTGCCAGCAGCTTAACGTGGGAACAGGGTAGCTATGGCTACACCTTC.

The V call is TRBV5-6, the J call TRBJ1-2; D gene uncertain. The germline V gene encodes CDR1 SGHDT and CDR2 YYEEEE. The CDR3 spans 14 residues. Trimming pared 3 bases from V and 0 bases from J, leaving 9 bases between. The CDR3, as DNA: TGTGCCAGCAGCTGGCAGGTTGCTAACTATGGCTACACCTTC. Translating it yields CASSWQVANYGYTF. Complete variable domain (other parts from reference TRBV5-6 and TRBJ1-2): DAGVTQSPTHLIKTRGQQVTLRCSPKSGHDTVSWYQQALGQGPQFIFQYYEEEERQRGNFPDRFSGHQFPNYSSELNVNALLLGDSALYLCASSWQVANYGYTFGSGTRLTVV.

CDR3 nucleotide sequence: TGCGCCAGCAGACCTCCCGGGACAGGGCGACAGACCCAGTACTTC. It encodes CASRPPGTGRQTQYF. V is TRBV5-1 and J is TRBJ2-5, with TRBD1 matching over 9 bases. The CDR3 is 15 residues long. Germline assignment: CDR1 SGHRS and CDR2 YFSETQ. After removal of 5 bases from V and 6 bases from J, the junction contained 11 bases not matched to a gene.

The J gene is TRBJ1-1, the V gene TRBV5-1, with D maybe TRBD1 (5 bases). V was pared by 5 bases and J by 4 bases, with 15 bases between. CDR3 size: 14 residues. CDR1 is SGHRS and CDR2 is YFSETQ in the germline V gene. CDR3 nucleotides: TGCGCCAGCAGATTCCAGGGTTTATCCACTGAAGCTTTCTTT. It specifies CASRFQGLSTEAFF.

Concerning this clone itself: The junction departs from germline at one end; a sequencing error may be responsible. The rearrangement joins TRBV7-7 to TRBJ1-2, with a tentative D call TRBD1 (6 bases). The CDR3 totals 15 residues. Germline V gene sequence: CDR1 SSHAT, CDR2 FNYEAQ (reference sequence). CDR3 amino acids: CASSSKDRINYGYTF. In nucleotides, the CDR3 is TGTGCTAGCAGCAGCAAAGACAGGATTAACTATGGCTACACCTTC.

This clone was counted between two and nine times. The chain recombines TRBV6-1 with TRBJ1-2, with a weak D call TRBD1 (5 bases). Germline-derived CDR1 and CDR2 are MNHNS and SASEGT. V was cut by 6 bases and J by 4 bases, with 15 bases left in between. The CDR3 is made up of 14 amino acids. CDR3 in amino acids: CASRSGSGVYGYTF. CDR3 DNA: TGTGCCAGCAGATCAGGGTCCGGCGTCTATGGCTACACCTTC.

In DNA, the CDR3 is TGTGCCAGCAGCGTAGCCGCAGGGGGCGCCAGGAACGAGCAGTACTTC. Protein: CASSVAAGGARNEQYF. J is TRBJ2-7 and V is TRBV9; 8 positions match TRBD1. The CDR3 is 16 amino acids. V shed 0 bases and J 5 bases; nucleotides not matched to a gene: 10. Looked up from germline, CDR1 is SGDLS and CDR2 is YYNGEE.

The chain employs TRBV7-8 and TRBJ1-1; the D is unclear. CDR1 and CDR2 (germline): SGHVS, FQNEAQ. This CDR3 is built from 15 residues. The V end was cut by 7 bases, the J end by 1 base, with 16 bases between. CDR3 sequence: CASTYGPGSNTEAFF. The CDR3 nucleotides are TGTGCCAGCACCTATGGGCCCGGTTCGAACACTGAAGCTTTCTTT.

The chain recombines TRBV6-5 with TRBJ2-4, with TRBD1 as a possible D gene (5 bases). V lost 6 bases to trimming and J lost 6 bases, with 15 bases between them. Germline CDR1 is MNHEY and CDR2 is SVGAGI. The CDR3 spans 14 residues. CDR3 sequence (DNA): TGTGCCAGCAGATCAAATTTCCAGGGAAACATTCAGTACTTC. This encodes CASRSNFQGNIQYF.

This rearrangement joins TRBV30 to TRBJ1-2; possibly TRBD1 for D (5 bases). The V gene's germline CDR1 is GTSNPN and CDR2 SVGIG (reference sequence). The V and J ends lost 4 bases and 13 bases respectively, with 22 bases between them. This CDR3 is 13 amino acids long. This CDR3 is CAWNVAGSLSPTF. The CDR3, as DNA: TGTGCCTGGAACGTGGCAGGGTCATTGAGTCCCACCTTC.

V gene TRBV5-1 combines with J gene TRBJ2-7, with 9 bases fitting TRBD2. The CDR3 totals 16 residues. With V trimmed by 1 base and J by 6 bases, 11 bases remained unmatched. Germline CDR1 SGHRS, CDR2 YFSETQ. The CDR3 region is CASSLTSGLASSEQYF. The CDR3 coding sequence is TGCGCCAGCAGCTTGACTTCGGGACTAGCTTCTTCCGAGCAGTACTTC.

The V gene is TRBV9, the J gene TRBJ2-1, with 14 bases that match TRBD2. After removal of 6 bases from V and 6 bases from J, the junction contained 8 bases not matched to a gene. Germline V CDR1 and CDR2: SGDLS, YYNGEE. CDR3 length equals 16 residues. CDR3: CASTPRLAGGLNEQFF. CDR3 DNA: TGTGCCAGCACCCCCCGACTAGCGGGGGGGCTCAATGAGCAGTTCTTC.

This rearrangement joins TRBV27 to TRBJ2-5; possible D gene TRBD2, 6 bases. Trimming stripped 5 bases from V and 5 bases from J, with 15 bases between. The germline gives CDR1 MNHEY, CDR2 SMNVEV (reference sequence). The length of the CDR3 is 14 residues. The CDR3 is CASSPSGRGETQYF. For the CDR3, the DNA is TGTGCCAGCAGTCCATCGGGACGGGGGGAGACCCAGTACTTC.

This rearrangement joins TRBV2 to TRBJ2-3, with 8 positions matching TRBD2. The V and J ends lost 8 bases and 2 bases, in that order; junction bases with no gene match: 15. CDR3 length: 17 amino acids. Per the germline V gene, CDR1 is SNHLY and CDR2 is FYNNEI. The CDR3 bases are TGTGCCAGCGGCGGGGGCACGGGAGGGGCGTTCACAGATACGCAGTATTTT. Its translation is CASGGGTGGAFTDTQYF.

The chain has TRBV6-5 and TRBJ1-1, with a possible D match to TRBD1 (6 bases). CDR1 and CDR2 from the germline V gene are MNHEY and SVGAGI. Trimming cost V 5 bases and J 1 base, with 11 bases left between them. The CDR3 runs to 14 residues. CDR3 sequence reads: CASSQQGRNTEAFF. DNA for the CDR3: TGTGCCAGCAGTCAACAGGGCAGGAACACTGAAGCTTTCTTT.

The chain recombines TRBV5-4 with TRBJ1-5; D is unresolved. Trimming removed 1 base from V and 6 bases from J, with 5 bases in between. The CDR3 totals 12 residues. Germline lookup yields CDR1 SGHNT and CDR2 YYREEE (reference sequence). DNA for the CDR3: TGTGCCAGCAGCTTGCCGGGTCAGCCCCAGCATTTT. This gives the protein CASSLPGQPQHF.

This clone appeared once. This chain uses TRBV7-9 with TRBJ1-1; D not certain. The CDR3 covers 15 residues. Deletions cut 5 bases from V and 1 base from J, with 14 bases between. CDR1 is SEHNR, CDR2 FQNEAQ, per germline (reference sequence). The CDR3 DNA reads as TGTGCCAGCAGCCCTCTGGAGGTACGGAACACTGAAGCTTTCTTT. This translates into CASSPLEVRNTEAFF. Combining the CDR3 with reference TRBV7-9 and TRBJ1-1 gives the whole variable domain DTGVSQNPRHKITKRGQNVTFRCDPISEHNRLYWYRQTLGQGPEFLTYFQNEAQLEKSRLLSDRFSAERPKGSFSTLEIQRTEQGDSAMYLCASSPLEVRNTEAFFGQGTRLTVV.

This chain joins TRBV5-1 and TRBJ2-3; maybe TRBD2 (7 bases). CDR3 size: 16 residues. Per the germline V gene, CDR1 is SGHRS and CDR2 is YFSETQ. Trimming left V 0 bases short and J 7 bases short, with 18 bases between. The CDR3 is CASSLDGAGARNTQYF. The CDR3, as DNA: TGCGCCAGCAGCTTGGACGGCGCGGGGGCCCGAAATACGCAGTATTTT.

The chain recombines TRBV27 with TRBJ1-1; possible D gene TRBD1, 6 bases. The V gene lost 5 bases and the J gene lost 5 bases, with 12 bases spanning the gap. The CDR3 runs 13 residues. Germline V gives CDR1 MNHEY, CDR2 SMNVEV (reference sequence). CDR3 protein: CASSPNTGTEAFF. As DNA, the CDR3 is TGTGCCAGCAGTCCAAACACAGGGACTGAAGCTTTCTTT.

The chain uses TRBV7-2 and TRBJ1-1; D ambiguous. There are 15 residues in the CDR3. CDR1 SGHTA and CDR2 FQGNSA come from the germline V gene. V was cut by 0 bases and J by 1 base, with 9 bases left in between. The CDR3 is CASSLAAGGNTEAFF. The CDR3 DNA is TGTGCCAGCAGCTTAGCGGCAGGTGGGAACACTGAAGCTTTCTTT.

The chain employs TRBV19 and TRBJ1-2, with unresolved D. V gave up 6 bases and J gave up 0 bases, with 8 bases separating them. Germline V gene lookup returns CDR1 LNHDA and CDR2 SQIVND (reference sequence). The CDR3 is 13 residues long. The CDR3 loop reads CASRLIANYGYTF. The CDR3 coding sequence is TGTGCCAGTAGACTCATAGCTAACTATGGCTACACCTTC.

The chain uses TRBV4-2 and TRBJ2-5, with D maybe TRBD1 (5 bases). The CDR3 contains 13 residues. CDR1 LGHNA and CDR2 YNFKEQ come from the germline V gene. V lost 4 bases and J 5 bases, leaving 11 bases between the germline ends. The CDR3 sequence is CASSLLGAETQYF. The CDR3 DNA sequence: TGTGCCAGCAGCCTACTTGGGGCGGAGACCCAGTACTTC.

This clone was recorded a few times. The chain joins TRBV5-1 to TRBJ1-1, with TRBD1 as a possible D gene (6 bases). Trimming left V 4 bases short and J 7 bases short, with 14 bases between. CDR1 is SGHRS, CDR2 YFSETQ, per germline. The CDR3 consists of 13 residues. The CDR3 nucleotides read TGCGCCAGCAGCCAACAGGGCTTTGGTGAAGCTTTCTTT. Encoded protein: CASSQQGFGEAFF.

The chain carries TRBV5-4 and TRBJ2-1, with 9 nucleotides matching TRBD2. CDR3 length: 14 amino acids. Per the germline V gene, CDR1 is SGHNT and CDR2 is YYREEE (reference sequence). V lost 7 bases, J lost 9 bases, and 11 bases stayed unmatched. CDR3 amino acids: CASLTSGNRGEQFF. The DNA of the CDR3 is TGTGCCAGCCTGACTAGCGGAAATAGGGGTGAGCAGTTCTTC.